A selection of T cell receptor beta chains follows, all from one sample in a study of cytomegalovirus exposure and HLA in healthy donors. TCRdb's copy holds only in-frame clones and misses some; the assay was immunoSEQ multiplex PCR. This sample has 150,000 to 200,000 clones, with about three quarters found just once. The sequenced sample consisted of PBMCs. These TCRs come from a woman aged 30 to 39 in good health and CMV-seronegative. Each CDR3 is given without its conserved first and last residue.

J | V | CDR3
TRBJ2-1 | TRBV5-5 | ASSFSGASYNEQF
TRBJ1-2 | TRBV5-1 | ASSPGQGADHGYT
TRBJ2-2 | TRBV2 | ASSDTGTANTGELF
TRBJ2-1 | TRBV7-9 | ASSLGWGPSYNEQF
TRBJ1-1 | TRBV10-3 | AISESAGSGTEAF
TRBJ1-2 | TRBV7-3 | ASSPSTGAGYT
TRBJ2-4 | TRBV19 | ASSTDRVNIQY
TRBJ1-5 | TRBV18 | ASSPDNSLTQPQH
TRBJ1-2 | TRBV6-4 | ASSPGVSYGYT
TRBJ1-3 | TRBV5-1 | ASSLSGSGNTIY
TRBJ1-1 | TRBV5-4 | ASSLERFEAF
TRBJ1-6 | TRBV5-8 | ASSLVENNSPLH
TRBJ1-1 | TRBV5-4 | ASTRDTEAF
TRBJ1-1 | TRBV18 | ASSLGQGVTEAF
TRBJ2-2 | TRBV2 | ASSEAGRSAGELF
TRBJ1-1 | TRBV29-1 | SVTRGSGTEAF
TRBJ1-3 | TRBV5-1 | ASTTQGSGNTIY
TRBJ2-7 | TRBV6-1 | ASSGLGQGPYEQY
TRBJ2-7 | TRBV5-4 | ASSLTSEAYEQY
TRBJ1-2 | TRBV6-1 | ASSDRDGSGYT
TRBJ1-2 | TRBV5-6 | ASSRSYGYT
TRBJ1-5 | TRBV19 | ASSPDPGHRRPQH
TRBJ2-7 | TRBV18 | ASSPPRTYEQY
NA | TRBV28 | ASIDRRSGEQY
TRBJ2-2 | TRBV4-2 | ASSQQAGGTGELF
TRBJ2-1 | TRBV6-5 | ASSSIAGATYNEQF
TRBJ2-1 | TRBV4-1 | ASSQERGLAVSNEQF
TRBJ2-1 | TRBV18 | ASSPPLEGGYNEQF
TRBJ1-5 | TRBV2 | ASSGTGYSNQPQH
TRBJ2-7 | TRBV14 | ASSSWDSTYEQY